This paragraph covers one TCR beta chain sequence. The data are from a study of blood T cells in healthy people across ages. CDR1 GTSNPN and CDR2 SVGIG come from the germline V gene (reference sequence). The CDR3 totals 13 residues. Together with a sample-barcoded 5' primer, a J-beta primer mix was included in a second PCR lasting roughly 6 to 12 cycles. One entry per CDR3 protein, called by TCRdb with MiXCR from the 5' RACE reads. Found here are approximately 1.5 million distinct CDR3 sequences, roughly 32% of them singletons; the top ten hold approximately 11%. The sequenced sample was blood. The genes are TRBV30 and TRBJ2-5, with D perhaps matching TRBD1 (5 bases). The DNA matches TRBJ2-7 better at its end, which makes the J call doubtful. This clonotype was obtained from a woman aged 25 to 39 in good health. CDR3 protein: CAWSVNVGAEQYF. In nucleotides, the CDR3 is TGTGCCTGGAGTGTAAACGTTGGGGCCGAGCAGTACTTC.